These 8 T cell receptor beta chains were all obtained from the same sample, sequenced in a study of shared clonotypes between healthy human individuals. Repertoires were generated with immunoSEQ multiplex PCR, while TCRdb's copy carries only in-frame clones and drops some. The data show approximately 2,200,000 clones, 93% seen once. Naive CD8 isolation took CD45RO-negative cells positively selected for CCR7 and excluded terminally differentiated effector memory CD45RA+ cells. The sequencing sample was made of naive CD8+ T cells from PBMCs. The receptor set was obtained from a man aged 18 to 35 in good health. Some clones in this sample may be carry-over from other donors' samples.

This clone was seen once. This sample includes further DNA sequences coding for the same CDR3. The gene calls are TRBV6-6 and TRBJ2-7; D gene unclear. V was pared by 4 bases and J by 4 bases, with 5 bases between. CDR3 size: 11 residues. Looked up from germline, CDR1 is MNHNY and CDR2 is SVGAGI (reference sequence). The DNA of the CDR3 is TGTGCCAGCAGTTCAAATTACGAGCAGTACTTC. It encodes CASSSNYEQYF.

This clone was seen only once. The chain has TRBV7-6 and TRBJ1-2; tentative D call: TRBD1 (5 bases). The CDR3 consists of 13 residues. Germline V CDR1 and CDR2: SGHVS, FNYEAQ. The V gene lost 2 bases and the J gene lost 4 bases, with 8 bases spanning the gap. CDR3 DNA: TGTGCCAGCAGCTTACAGGGTGGCTATGGCTACACCTTC. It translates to CASSLQGGYGYTF.

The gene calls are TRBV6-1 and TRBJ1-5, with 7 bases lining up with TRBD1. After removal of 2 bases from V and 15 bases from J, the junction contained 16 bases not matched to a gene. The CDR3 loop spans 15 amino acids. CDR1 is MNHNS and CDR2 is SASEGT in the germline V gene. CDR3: CASSEFRDSLIRGHF. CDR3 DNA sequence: TGTGCCAGCAGTGAATTTAGGGACAGTTTGATCAGGGGGCATTTT.

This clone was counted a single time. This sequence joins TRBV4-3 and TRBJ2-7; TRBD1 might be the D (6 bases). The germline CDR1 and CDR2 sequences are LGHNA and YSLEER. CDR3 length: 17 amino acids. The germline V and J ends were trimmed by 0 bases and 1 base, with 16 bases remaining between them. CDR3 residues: CASSQEWPQDSSYEQYF. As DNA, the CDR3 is TGCGCCAGCAGCCAAGAGTGGCCCCAGGACAGTTCCTACGAGCAGTACTTC.

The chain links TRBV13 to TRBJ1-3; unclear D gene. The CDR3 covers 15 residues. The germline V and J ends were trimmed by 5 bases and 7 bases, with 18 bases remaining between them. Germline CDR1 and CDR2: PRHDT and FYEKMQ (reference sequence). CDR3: CASSLDWREKNTIYF. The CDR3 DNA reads TGTGCCAGCAGCCTTGATTGGAGGGAAAAGAACACCATATATTTT.

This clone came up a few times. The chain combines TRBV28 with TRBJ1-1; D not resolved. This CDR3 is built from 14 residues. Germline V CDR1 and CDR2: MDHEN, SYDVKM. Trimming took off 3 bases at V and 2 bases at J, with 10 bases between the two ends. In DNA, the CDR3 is TGTGCCAGCAGTTTGTTCATGGCAAACACTGAAGCTTTCTTT. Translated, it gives CASSLFMANTEAFF. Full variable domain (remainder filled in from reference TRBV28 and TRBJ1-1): DVKVTQSSRYLVKRTGEKVFLECVQDMDHENMFWYRQDPGLGLRLIYFSYDVKMKEKGDIPEGYSVSREKKERFSLILESASTNQTSMYLCASSLFMANTEAFFGQGTRLTVV.

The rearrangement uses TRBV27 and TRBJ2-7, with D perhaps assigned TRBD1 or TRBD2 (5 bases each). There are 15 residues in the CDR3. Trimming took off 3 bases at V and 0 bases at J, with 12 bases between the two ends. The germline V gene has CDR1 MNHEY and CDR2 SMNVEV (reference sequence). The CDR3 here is CASSFRDAFSYEQYF. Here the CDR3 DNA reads TGTGCCAGCAGTTTCCGGGACGCGTTCTCCTACGAGCAGTACTTC.

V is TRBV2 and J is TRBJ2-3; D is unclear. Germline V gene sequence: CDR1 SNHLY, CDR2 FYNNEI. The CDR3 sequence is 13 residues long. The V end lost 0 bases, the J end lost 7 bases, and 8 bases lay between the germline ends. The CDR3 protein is CASSEARGYTQYF. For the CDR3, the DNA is TGTGCCAGCAGTGAAGCTCGCGGATATACGCAGTATTTT.